This TCR beta chain was observed in a study of Ad26.COV2.S vaccination and SARS-CoV-2 variants. The wider study: Intramuscular Ad26.COV2.S at 5x10^10 or 1x10^11 viral particles.

This table comes from immunoSEQ multiplex PCR, and its TCRdb copy is limited to in-frame clones, with some not included. The sample consists of roughly 400,000 clones, about 90% of them appearing once. The CDR3 spans 16 residues. Germline V gene data show CDR1 as SGHTA and CDR2 as FQGNSA. The ends lost 2 bases at V and 7 bases at J; junction bases unmatched: 13. The sample's treatment: around 19 received Ad26.COV2.S at low or high dose, single or two shots; several received placebo; per-sample allocation not given. Day 63 after the first injection of vaccine or placebo was the sampling time. An 18-55-year-old adult in Boston served as donor. Vaccination employed an Ad26 vector expressing the Wuhan-strain SARS-CoV-2 spike. Study conclusions and caveats: Researchers reported similar non-spike TCR breadth in vaccine and placebo recipients.

As for this clone: Its antigen is unknown.

The chain couples TRBV7-2 to TRBJ1-2; 7 bases map to TRBD1. The source was peripheral blood, collected in a trial of Ad26.COV2.S vaccine versus placebo. The sequence was obtained from a person between 18 and 60 years old who received the Ad26.COV2.S COVID-19 vaccine or a placebo. CDR3: CASSLIAGGALGGYTF. DNA for the CDR3: TGTGCCAGCAGCTTAATTGCAGGGGGGGCCCTAGGTGGCTACACCTTC.